This is a list of T cell receptor beta chains from one sample in a study of T cell responses to AZD1222 COVID-19 vaccine. Method: immunoSEQ multiplex PCR; TCRdb's copy keeps in-frame clones and lacks some. The sample lists about 150,000 clones; about 92% were seen once. The starting material was peripheral blood, obtained on day 0 of AZD1222 vaccination. Receptors originate from an adult in good health. The conserved cysteine and the conserved F or W are not part of the CDR3 here. The D gene is left open where the match is weak.

v_call,j_call,d_call,cdr3_aa
TRBV2,TRBJ2-2,NA,ASSDGGLGGRELF
TRBV3-1/TRBV3-2,TRBJ2-7,NA,ASSLGAGEVQY
TRBV9,TRBJ1-6,TRBD1,ASSVRQGGSPLH
TRBV30,TRBJ1-6,NA,AWMGFYNSPLH
TRBV3-1/TRBV3-2,TRBJ1-1,NA,ASSLNRLQGPRKAF
TRBV2,TRBJ1-1,NA,ASGAEAGYTEAF
TRBV27,TRBJ1-5,NA,ASSSWQGYDQPQH
TRBV28,TRBJ2-2,NA,ASSLWGPNTGELF
TRBV7-2,TRBJ2-1,TRBD2,ASSLTLAGGYNEQF
TRBV4-3,TRBJ1-6,NA,ASSQERLGRTLH
TRBV4-2,TRBJ2-5,NA,ASSQEFGQTQY
TRBV28,TRBJ1-1,NA,ASVAPPSEAF
TRBV19,TRBJ2-7,NA,ASSIELRTVAYEQY
TRBV9,TRBJ1-1,TRBD1,ASSAAGTGADEAF
TRBV19,TRBJ1-5,NA,ASNSRVYSNQPQH
TRBV7-9,TRBJ2-7,NA,ASSLHGYEQY
TRBV9,TRBJ2-2,NA,ASSTPSRALNANTGELF
TRBV19,TRBJ1-5,NA,ASSTFSNQPQH
TRBV3-1/TRBV3-2,TRBJ1-6,NA,ASSQDVGTLGSPLH
TRBV28,TRBJ1-2,NA,ASSLAGGRGYT
TRBV13,TRBJ1-1,NA,ASPSGGGRVNTEAF
TRBV28,TRBJ2-2,NA,ASTRGGNTGELF
TRBV3-1/TRBV3-2,TRBJ1-5,TRBD1,ASSQAGTGVFSPQH
TRBV7-9,TRBJ1-4,NA,ASSLRTNEKLF
TRBV12-1,TRBJ1-1,NA,ASSCIEAF
TRBV4-1,TRBJ1-1,NA,ASSPPEWWGAAEAF
TRBV3-1/TRBV3-2,TRBJ2-7,NA,ASSRPSRTYEQY
TRBV7-8,TRBJ2-7,NA,ASSFYEGIYEQY
TRBV19,TRBJ2-2,NA,ASSIDLGGELF
TRBV2,TRBJ1-1,NA,ASLALNTEAF
TRBV5-1,TRBJ2-3,NA,ASTQGSAGDTQY
TRBV11-2,TRBJ1-1,NA,ASSLTVVNTEAF
TRBV6-4,TRBJ1-4,NA,ARAGITNEKLF
TRBV5-1,TRBJ1-1,NA,ASSLEGMNTEAF
TRBV5-1,TRBJ2-1,NA,ASSLARPQDNEQF
TRBV27,TRBJ2-3,NA,ASSKLGGDDTQY
TRBV12-3/TRBV12-4,TRBJ2-3,NA,ASSPLGDTQY
TRBV7-2,TRBJ1-2,NA,ASSSPREDYGYT
TRBV2,TRBJ2-5,TRBD2,ASSEALFIGLLAGGRETQY
TRBV19,TRBJ2-3,NA,ASTPGSGSTDTQY
TRBV28,TRBJ2-6,NA,ASRLPGANVLT
TRBV12-3/TRBV12-4,TRBJ1-1,TRBD1,ASSTPGTGEAF
TRBV6-5,TRBJ1-5,NA,ASSYSRGSYQPQH
TRBV9,TRBJ1-3,NA,ASSVAGSGNTIY
TRBV2,TRBJ1-1,NA,ASSVRQNTEAF
TRBV30,TRBJ1-3,NA,AWSFGLDTIY
TRBV20-1,TRBJ1-1,NA,SAIDTEAF
TRBV5-6,TRBJ1-6,TRBD1,ASSMGQGVYNSPLH
TRBV7-8,TRBJ1-1,NA,ASSRSSRMGEAF
TRBV18,TRBJ1-1,NA,ASSPLPANTEAF
TRBV6-2/TRBV6-3,TRBJ2-7,TRBD1,ASSDRTGGVFYEQY
TRBV6-5,TRBJ1-6,NA,ASSYSWGYNSPLH
TRBV7-9,TRBJ1-3,NA,ASSLASGNTIY
TRBV4-1,TRBJ1-4,TRBD1,ASSKYSGTDEKLF
TRBV4-1,TRBJ1-2,NA,ASSHAGHLNYGYT
TRBV30,TRBJ1-6,NA,AWSVTLQGNSPLH
TRBV9,TRBJ2-2,TRBD2,ASSASGENTGELF
TRBV11-2,TRBJ1-5,TRBD1,ASSPTGGWYEPQH
TRBV5-1,TRBJ1-2,TRBD1,ASSISGGLYGYT